This TCR beta chain is drawn from a study of memory CD4+ T cells and cytomegalovirus serostatus. Findings and caveats of the study: Each of 67 CMV-associated TCRbeta sequences occurred in one to five individuals.

Original processing methods: Out-of-frame sequences were removed, leaving about 2,300,000 distinct TCRbeta sequences. The protocol was immunoSEQ multiplex PCR, while the TCRdb copy is restricted to in-frame clones and leaves out a portion. V, J and clone size are taken as reported in that table, and D and trimming were inferred from the DNA itself. The table lists roughly 28,000 clones, more than 60% of them singletons. The sort gate was single viable CD3+CD4+CD8-CD45RO+ cells for memory CD4+ T cells. Positive selection with CD4 microbeads enriched total CD4+ T cells. From germline, CDR1 is ENHRY and CDR2 SYGVKD. The CDR3 has 15 residues. Deletions cut 5 bases from V and 0 bases from J, with 13 bases between. Concerning this clone itself: Its target is not known.

This clonotype was obtained from an adult in good health and CMV-seronegative. Input material: memory CD4+ T cells from blood. The chain couples TRBV10-3 to TRBJ1-2, with D possibly being TRBD1 (6 bases). CDR3 bases: TGTGCCATCAGTCCTCGGACAGCAACTAACTATGGCTACACCTTC. Its translation: CAISPRTATNYGYTF.